Presented here are 10 T cell receptor beta chains from one specimen sequenced in a study of cytomegalovirus exposure and HLA in healthy donors. In the PCR, 60 Vbeta and 13 Jbeta primers were used. The repertoire was sequenced with immunoSEQ multiplex PCR; TCRdb's copy has only in-frame clones and lacks some. The table shows some 130,000 clones, with roughly 60% occurring only once. Sequencing was done on a sample of PBMCs. The receptors come from a woman aged 40 to 49 in good health and CMV-seronegative.

This chain links TRBV5-6 with TRBJ2-5, with TRBD2 identical over 10 bases. The DNA end lines up better with TRBJ2-7; the J call may be wrong. The CDR3 length is 15 residues. The germline V gene has CDR1 SGHDT and CDR2 YYEEEE. CDR3 residues: CASSPGLAVSYEQYF. The DNA of the CDR3 is TGTGCCAGCAGCCCTGGACTAGCGGTCTCCTACGAGCAGTACTTC.

This clone has a single count. This chain uses TRBV29-1 with TRBJ1-3, with a tentative D call TRBD1 (5 bases). The CDR3 is 12 amino acids. CDR1 is SQVTM, CDR2 ANQGSEA, per germline. Trimming removed 4 bases at V and 4 bases at J, with 8 bases between. The CDR3 DNA is TGCAGCGTTGTAGGGGTCGGAAACACCATATATTTT. Translation gives CSVVGVGNTIYF.

The chain carries TRBV6-1 and TRBJ1-6; 9 bases align to TRBD1. The CDR3 extends over 15 amino acids. The V gene's germline CDR1 is MNHNS and CDR2 SASEGT. Trimming took 6 bases from V and 10 from J; bases not matched to a gene: 10. The CDR3 loop reads CASSGPGTGISPLHF. The CDR3 DNA reads TGTGCCAGCAGCGGGCCCGGGACAGGGATATCACCCCTCCACTTT.

This rearrangement joins TRBV10-3 to TRBJ1-4, with 10 bases identical to TRBD1. The V segment lost 5 bases and the J segment 10 bases; nucleotides outside the gene matches: 4. The CDR3 runs to 13 residues. Germline CDR1 ENHRY, CDR2 SYGVKD. CDR3 sequence reads: CAISQTGGRKLFF. In nucleotides, the CDR3 is TGTGCCATCAGTCAGACAGGGGGCAGAAAACTGTTTTTT.

The genes are TRBV7-2 and TRBJ1-4; D gene ambiguous. V dropped 5 bases and J dropped 7 bases, with 17 bases sitting between them. Germline CDR1 reads SGHTA; CDR2 reads FQGNSA. The CDR3 sequence is 15 residues long. CDR3 sequence (DNA): TGTGCCAGCAGCCCCCGGAGTCCGCGGGGTGAAAAACTGTTTTTT. Protein: CASSPRSPRGEKLFF.

This chain uses TRBV5-1 with TRBJ1-5; D gene unclear. Between the trimmed V and J ends, which lost 4 bases and 9 bases, there was a span of 20 bases. The CDR3 loop spans 15 amino acids. Germline V gene lookup returns CDR1 SGHRS and CDR2 YFSETQ. The CDR3 DNA follows: TGCGCCAGCAGCCACGCCCAAGGAAGGAAGCGGCCCCAGCATTTT. It translates to CASSHAQGRKRPQHF.

The chain combines TRBV4-1 with TRBJ2-7, with 9 positions matching TRBD2. V trimming: 1 base; J trimming: 0 bases; junction bases outside the gene matches: 7. The CDR3 has 17 residues. CDR1 and CDR2 from the germline V gene are MGHRA and YSYEKL. The CDR3 DNA is TGCGCCAGCAGCCAAGGAGGTGCGGGACTAGCCTCCTACGAGCAGTACTTC. Translating gives CASSQGGAGLASYEQYF.

J is TRBJ2-3 and V is TRBV11-1; D unclear. The germline V gene has CDR1 SGHAT and CDR2 FQDESV (reference sequence). The CDR3 is 14 residues long. V lost 2 bases to trimming and J lost 1 base, with 7 bases between them. In DNA, the CDR3 is TGTGCCAGCAGCTTATACTTAGGCACAGATACGCAGTATTTT. As protein: CASSLYLGTDTQYF.

Worth noting for this clone: The same CDR3 also results from other DNA sequences found in this sample. The rearrangement links TRBV5-1 to TRBJ2-3; 7 bases fit TRBD1. The CDR3 runs to 15 residues. Unmatched junction bases numbered 4, after V lost 3 bases and J lost 0 bases. The germline gives CDR1 SGHRS, CDR2 YFSETQ. CDR3 sequence reads: CASSSGTASTDTQYF. The CDR3 nucleotides read TGCGCCAGCAGCTCAGGGACAGCTAGCACAGATACGCAGTATTTT.

The chain joins TRBV14 to TRBJ2-1, with 15 bases lining up with TRBD2. The germline gives CDR1 SGHDN, CDR2 FVKESK. The CDR3 loop spans 15 amino acids. Unmatched junction bases numbered 4, after V lost 4 bases and J lost 9 bases. The CDR3 region has the DNA TGTGCCAGCAGCCGGGGACTAGCGGGGGGTCTTGAGCAGTTCTTC. This translates into CASSRGLAGGLEQFF.